This T cell receptor beta chain was identified during a study of T cell responses to AZD1222 COVID-19 vaccine. Study results and caveats: Distributed over spike, vaccine-associated CD4 TCRs predominated at 160-218 and 743-854. Donor demographics were predominantly white British with a female majority; clonal diversity may be underestimated. Only 5 or 6 people who got AZD1222 tested seropositive at baseline.

Only one count was recorded for this clone. Its antigen is currently unknown. The identical CDR3 is also encoded by other nucleotide sequences in the sample. The method was immunoSEQ multiplex PCR; TCRdb's version includes in-frame clones alone and lacks a portion of them. This sample yields almost 70,000 clones, of which about four fifths are seen a single time; over 12% belongs to the top ten. CDR3 size: 11 residues. Germline V gene lookup returns CDR1 SGHTA and CDR2 FQGNSA. The V and J ends lost 2 bases and 2 bases respectively, with 0 bases between them. Researchers grouped second doses given at about 4 or about 12 weeks into one pool.

This sequence was found in an adult who received the AZD1222 COVID-19 vaccine. The genes are TRBV7-2 and TRBJ2-5; no firm D call. The sample in question was peripheral blood, obtained 28 days after the second AZD1222 dose. The CDR3 region has the DNA TGTGCCAGCAGCTTACAAGAGACCCAGTACTTC. Translated, it gives CASSLQETQYF. Together with reference TRBV7-2 and TRBJ2-5, the CDR3 gives the full variable domain: GAGVSQSPSNKVTEKGKDVELRCDPISGHTALYWYRQSLGQGLEFLIYFQGNSAPDKSGLPSDRFSAERTGGSVSTLTIQRTQQEDSAVYLCASSLQETQYFGPGTRLLVL.